These 26 T cell receptor beta chains originate from one sample sequenced in a study of cytomegalovirus exposure and HLA in healthy donors. The PCR had 60 Vbeta and 13 Jbeta primers. The table came from immunoSEQ multiplex PCR; TCRdb's copy has only in-frame clones and leaves some out. The sample lists nearly 80,000 clones; roughly 80% were seen once. The sequencing sample was made of PBMCs. Every receptor here comes from a middle-aged woman in good health and CMV-seropositive.

The DNA for the CDR3 is TGTGCCAGCAGTGATCCCCTGGCAGGGGGCAACGAGCAGTACTTC. Translating it yields CASSDPLAGGNEQYF. The chain links TRBV25-1 to TRBJ2-7; the match to TRBD1 covers 8 bases. The CDR3 sequence is 15 residues long. CDR1 and CDR2 from the germline V gene are MGHDK and SYGVNS. After removal of 3 bases from V and 5 bases from J, the junction contained 9 bases not matched to a gene.

This clone has just a few counts. V usage is TRBV30 and J usage is TRBJ1-2; 7 bases match TRBD1. The germline gives CDR1 GTSNPN, CDR2 SVGIG (reference sequence). The ends lost 1 base at V and 2 bases at J; junction bases unmatched: 4. This CDR3 has 14 residues. In nucleotides, the CDR3 is TGTGCCTGGAGTGAGGGCAGGGGGAACTATGGCTACACCTTC. Protein: CAWSEGRGNYGYTF. Supplemented by reference TRBV30 and TRBJ1-2, the full variable domain reads SQTIHQWPATLVQPVGSPLSLECTVEGTSNPNLYWYRQAAGRGLQLLFYSVGIGQISSEVPQNLSASRPQDRQFILSSKKLLLSDSGFYLCAWSEGRGNYGYTFGSGTRLTVV.

This chain uses TRBV28 with TRBJ1-2; TRBD1 might be the D (5 bases). CDR1 is MDHEN and CDR2 is SYDVKM in the germline V gene. Trimming stripped 1 base from V and 5 bases from J, with 8 bases between. This CDR3 spans 13 amino acids. The CDR3 coding sequence is TGTGCCAGCAGTTTATCCGGGGGGTATGGCTACACCTTC. It translates to CASSLSGGYGYTF.

The chain combines TRBV20-1 with TRBJ2-1; no definite D call. CDR3 length: 11 amino acids. CDR1 is DFQATT and CDR2 is SNEGSKA in the germline V gene (reference sequence). Trimming left V 3 bases short and J 8 bases short, with 8 bases between. CDR3 DNA: TGCAGTGCTAGGGTTCGAGATGAGCAGTTCTTC. Encoded protein: CSARVRDEQFF.

V usage is TRBV5-1 and J usage is TRBJ2-1; 8 bases are shared with TRBD1. Trimming removed 3 bases from V and 7 bases from J; junction bases left unmatched: 6. This CDR3 region has 14 residues. Germline V gives CDR1 SGHRS, CDR2 YFSETQ. CDR3 nucleotide sequence: TGCGCCAGCAGCTGGACAGGGTCAGGGAATGAGCAGTTCTTC. Translated, it gives CASSWTGSGNEQFF.

The chain couples TRBV2 to TRBJ1-5; a weak D match, TRBD1 (6 bases). The germline V gene encodes CDR1 SNHLY and CDR2 FYNNEI. The CDR3 spans 16 residues. V dropped 7 bases and J dropped 4 bases, with 20 bases sitting between them. CDR3 amino acids: CASTPLSNRENQPQHF. The CDR3 DNA is TGTGCCAGCACCCCACTAAGTAACAGGGAAAATCAGCCCCAGCATTTT.

This chain joins TRBV6-5 and TRBJ2-7; 9 bases fit TRBD2. CDR1 and CDR2 from the germline V gene are MNHEY and SVGAGI. This CDR3 is 16 amino acids long. After removal of 0 bases from V and 4 bases from J, the junction contained 7 bases not matched to a gene. CDR3 sequence (DNA): TGTGCCAGCAGTTACTCTGGGGCGGGGGGGCAATACGAGCAGTACTTC. Encoded protein: CASSYSGAGGQYEQYF.

The genes are TRBV6-1 and TRBJ2-7, with TRBD1 matching over 9 bases. Per germline, CDR1 MNHNS and CDR2 SASEGT. This CDR3 has 14 residues. With 5 bases clipped from V and 5 bases from J, the junction kept 7 bases outside the gene matches. CDR3 protein: CASSRTGAYDEQYF. The CDR3 DNA is TGTGCCAGCAGTAGGACAGGGGCCTACGACGAGCAGTACTTC.

V and J are TRBV7-8 and TRBJ1-4; 8 nucleotides match TRBD1. Trimming at V came to 5 bases and at J to 8 bases, leaving 10 bases not matched to a gene. The CDR3 extends over 15 amino acids. CDR1 and CDR2 from the germline V gene are SGHVS and FQNEAQ. CDR3 region: CASSPLTGAVEKLFF. CDR3 DNA: TGTGCCAGCAGCCCGTTGACAGGGGCGGTGGAAAAACTGTTTTTT.

The J gene is TRBJ2-3, the V gene TRBV27, with TRBD2 matching 7 bases. V gave up 6 bases and J gave up 6 bases; unmatched junction bases: 12. CDR3 length equals 15 residues. Germline V gene lookup returns CDR1 MNHEY and CDR2 SMNVEV (reference sequence). The CDR3 DNA sequence: TGTGCCAGCAGGTCTCTACCGGGGGGAAGGGATACGCAGTATTTT. Residues: CASRSLPGGRDTQYF.

The V gene is TRBV27, the J gene TRBJ1-2; 10 nucleotides align to TRBD1. This CDR3 has 13 amino acids. V dropped 3 bases and J dropped 5; count of bases not matched to a gene: 0. Germline V gene data show CDR1 as MNHEY and CDR2 as SMNVEV (reference sequence). The CDR3 region has the DNA TGTGCCAGCAGTTTGGGACAGGGGTATGGCTACACCTTC. This codes for CASSLGQGYGYTF.

The V gene is TRBV5-4, the J gene TRBJ2-1, with 13 nucleotides matching TRBD2. V lost 1 base to trimming and J lost 5 bases; unmatched junction nucleotides: 6. The CDR3 loop spans 17 amino acids. CDR1 is SGHNT, CDR2 YYREEE, per germline (reference sequence). The CDR3 DNA follows: TGTGCCAGCAGCTTGCCGCGACTAGCGGGAGGAGACAATGAGCAGTTCTTC. Residues: CASSLPRLAGGDNEQFF.

The chain links TRBV28 to TRBJ2-3, with 9 bases lining up with TRBD1. With 5 bases clipped from V and 1 base from J, the junction kept 4 bases outside the gene matches. CDR3 length: 15 residues. The germline V gene encodes CDR1 MDHEN and CDR2 SYDVKM. CDR3 sequence reads: CASSGQGQGTDTQYF. For the CDR3, the DNA is TGTGCCAGCAGTGGACAGGGGCAGGGCACAGATACGCAGTATTTT.

The J gene is TRBJ1-2, the V gene TRBV28, with TRBD1 matching 9 bases. Germline V gives CDR1 MDHEN, CDR2 SYDVKM. This CDR3 contains 17 residues. V was pared by 5 bases and J by 4 bases, with 14 bases of the junction left unmatched. This CDR3 is CASSPVQGALIIYGYTF. CDR3 bases: TGTGCCAGCAGTCCCGTACAGGGGGCGTTAATAATCTATGGCTACACCTTC.

This clone was detected only once. The chain carries TRBV28 and TRBJ2-1; 12 bases match TRBD2. The length of the CDR3 is 16 residues. CDR1 and CDR2 from the germline V gene are MDHEN and SYDVKM. Losses at the gene ends were 6 bases for V and 4 bases for J; bases not matched to a gene: 7. The CDR3 DNA follows: TGTGCCAGCAGGCCCGGACTAGCGGGAACTTACAATGAGCAGTTCTTC. As protein: CASRPGLAGTYNEQFF.

The chain recombines TRBV29-1 with TRBJ1-1; 7 bases match TRBD1. V shed 1 base and J 0 bases; nucleotides not matched to a gene: 5. From germline, CDR1 is SQVTM and CDR2 ANQGSEA. This CDR3 has 15 amino acids. The CDR3 bases are TGCAGCGTTGAAGGCAGGGGGAAAATGAACACTGAAGCTTTCTTT. Encoded protein: CSVEGRGKMNTEAFF.

The chain recombines TRBV19 with TRBJ2-7; D is possibly TRBD2 (5 bases). CDR1 and CDR2 from the germline V gene are LNHDA and SQIVND (reference sequence). CDR3 length: 12 residues. V was shortened by 4 bases and J by 7 bases, with 11 bases between the two germline ends. As DNA, the CDR3 is TGTGCCAGTAGTACCCTGAGCGGAGAGCAGTACTTC. As protein: CASSTLSGEQYF.

The gene calls are TRBV2 and TRBJ1-1; D call uncertain. From germline, CDR1 is SNHLY and CDR2 FYNNEI. This CDR3 has 14 amino acids. Trimming pared 6 bases from V and 0 bases from J, leaving 11 bases between. The CDR3 region is CASSVRQMNTEAFF. The CDR3 nucleotides are TGTGCCAGCAGCGTGCGGCAGATGAACACTGAAGCTTTCTTT.

The gene calls are TRBV2 and TRBJ1-1; D is unclear. CDR1 and CDR2 (germline): SNHLY, FYNNEI. This CDR3 region has 14 residues. V lost 4 bases, J lost 2 bases, and 11 bases lay in between. CDR3 in DNA: TGTGCCAGCAGTGTTAGGCAGGATAACACTGAAGCTTTCTTT. It encodes CASSVRQDNTEAFF.

This clone appeared once. The genes are TRBV6-6 and TRBJ2-3; 7 nucleotides align to TRBD1. V lost 0 bases to trimming and J lost 6 bases; unmatched junction nucleotides: 6. Germline lookup yields CDR1 MNHNY and CDR2 SVGAGI (reference sequence). The CDR3 extends over 15 amino acids. The CDR3 region is CASSYSGRGMDTQYF. As DNA, the CDR3 is TGTGCCAGCAGTTACTCTGGCAGGGGGATGGATACGCAGTATTTT.

V and J are TRBV6-5 and TRBJ2-7, with TRBD1 matching 9 bases. The V segment lost 6 bases and the J segment 2 bases; nucleotides outside the gene matches: 8. The CDR3 runs to 15 residues. Germline V gives CDR1 MNHEY, CDR2 SVGAGI. CDR3 amino acids: CASRSTGTGTYEQYF. The CDR3 nucleotides read TGTGCCAGCAGGAGCACCGGGACAGGGACCTACGAGCAGTACTTC.

In this sample, this clone turned up once. This chain links TRBV6-1 with TRBJ1-5, with a tentative D call TRBD1 (6 bases). V shed 10 bases and J shed 7 bases, with 23 bases lying between them. Looked up from germline, CDR1 is MNHNS and CDR2 is SASEGT. The CDR3 has 15 amino acids. The CDR3 DNA follows: TGTGCCACCAACCCGATCGGGGGGGCTGGACAGCCCCAGCATTTT. Its translation is CATNPIGGAGQPQHF.

The chain has TRBV2 and TRBJ2-7; D uncertain. CDR3 length equals 13 residues. Trimming took off 7 bases at V and 2 bases at J, with 12 bases between the two ends. The germline V gene encodes CDR1 SNHLY and CDR2 FYNNEI. As DNA, the CDR3 is TGTGCCAGCATCCGTAGAGAAACCTACGAGCAGTACTTC. It yields the protein CASIRRETYEQYF.

The gene calls are TRBV4-2 and TRBJ2-7; weak D call: TRBD2 (7 bases). V lost 2 bases and J lost 7, with 27 bases in between. The CDR3 is made up of 18 amino acids. Germline CDR1 and CDR2: LGHNA and YNFKEQ. The CDR3 DNA follows: TGTGCCAGCAGCCAATTGACGTTTGGCGGGGGCCACGTAGGGGAGCAGTACTTC. It yields the protein CASSQLTFGGGHVGEQYF.

This chain uses TRBV2 with TRBJ2-1; maybe TRBD2 (5 bases). The CDR3 loop spans 16 amino acids. Germline V lookup: CDR1 SNHLY, CDR2 FYNNEI. Trimming removed 5 bases from V and 7 bases from J, with 21 bases in between. CDR3 DNA: TGTGCCAGCAGTTACGGGATGCAGGCGGGCTCGAATGAGCAGTTCTTC. Translation: CASSYGMQAGSNEQFF. Variable domain in full (rest from reference TRBV2 and TRBJ2-1): EPEVTQTPSHQVTQMGQEVILRCVPISNHLYFYWYRQILGQKVEFLVSFYNNEISEKSEIFDDQFSVERPDGSNFTLKIRSTKLEDSAMYFCASSYGMQAGSNEQFFGPGTRLTVL.

The chain carries TRBV6-1 and TRBJ2-7, with 7 bases that match TRBD2. The V and J ends lost 7 bases and 0 bases, in that order; junction bases with no gene match: 9. The CDR3 is made up of 15 amino acids. Germline CDR1 MNHNS, CDR2 SASEGT. This CDR3 is CASIRGEGSSYEQYF. DNA for the CDR3: TGTGCCAGCATCCGGGGGGAGGGGAGCTCCTACGAGCAGTACTTC.